This T cell receptor (beta chain) emerged from a study of cytotoxic CD8 clonotypes in ibrutinib-treated CLL. CDR1 is SGHRS and CDR2 is YFSETQ in the germline V gene. The CDR3 is 15 residues long. V was trimmed by 2 bases and J by 4 bases, leaving 15 bases between them. Only in-frame clones appear in the TCRdb table, and some are missing; sequencing was by immunoSEQ multiplex PCR. The sample consists of around 200,000 clones, approximately 75% of them appearing once. The sequence derives from a human donor with chronic lymphocytic leukemia. Material: PBMCs, obtained after 12 months of ibrutinib treatment. This chain joins TRBV5-1 and TRBJ1-1; perhaps TRBD1 as D (6 bases). The DNA of the CDR3 is TGCGCCAGCAGCTTTGGCGGGGGCGGAAGCACTGAAGCTTTCTTT. Amino acids: CASSFGGGGSTEAFF.